This T cell receptor beta chain was sequenced in a study of T-cell memory formation after mild COVID-19. Each CDR3 protein gets one entry after TCRdb re-called the 5' RACE reads with MiXCR. Counted here are around 370,000 distinct CDR3 sequences, roughly 20% occurring once; the ten biggest clones make up around 13%. This clonotype was detected only a few times. The sequence came from an adult woman who had mild COVID-19 (a few samples of this study predate the infection). Cell type and time point are not known. Specimen: PBMCs or a T cell subset sorted from them (not recorded which).

DNA for the CDR3: TGTGCCACCAGTGAGCCTAAAAAAGAGACCCAGTACTTC. Translation gives CATSEPKKETQYF. The V and J genes are TRBV24-1 and TRBJ2-5, with D unresolved. Germline V gives CDR1 KGHDR, CDR2 SFDVKD. The CDR3 totals 13 residues. Trimming took 4 bases from V and 3 from J, leaving 8 bases between them.